Each of the 8 T cell receptor beta chains below was sequenced from the same sample in a study of OX40 agonist ivuxolimab in advanced cancers. Sequencing was performed with immunoSEQ multiplex PCR; in TCRdb, only in-frame clones are kept and a portion is missing. Among about 26,000 clones listed, around 82% were seen once. The input for sequencing was CD4+ or CD8+ T cells sorted from blood, taken in a trial of the OX40 agonist ivuxolimab. Source of these receptors: an adult with an advanced solid tumor such as melanoma, head and neck, liver or kidney cancer.

The CDR3 sequence is CASSHTEGRARTGELFF. DNA for the CDR3: TGTGCCAGCAGCCATACGGAGGGGCGGGCACGGACCGGGGAGCTGTTTTTT. The chain joins TRBV7-9 to TRBJ2-2, with D perhaps matching TRBD2 (6 bases). Deletions cut 5 bases from V and 5 bases from J, with 21 bases between. CDR1 is SEHNR and CDR2 is FQNEAQ in the germline V gene (reference sequence). CDR3 length: 17 amino acids. The full variable domain, completed using reference TRBV7-9 and TRBJ2-2, is DTGVSQNPRHKITKRGQNVTFRCDPISEHNRLYWYRQTLGQGPEFLTYFQNEAQLEKSRLLSDRFSAERPKGSFSTLEIQRTEQGDSAMYLCASSHTEGRARTGELFFGEGSRLTVL.

The chain employs TRBV7-6 and TRBJ1-1; a weak D match, TRBD1 (5 bases). CDR3 length: 14 residues. Between the trimmed V and J ends, which lost 2 bases and 0 bases, there was a span of 7 bases. Germline assignment: CDR1 SGHVS and CDR2 FNYEAQ. The CDR3 nucleotides read TGTGCCAGCAGCTTACGGGGGGTGAACACTGAAGCTTTCTTT. Translated, it gives CASSLRGVNTEAFF. Supplemented by reference TRBV7-6 and TRBJ1-1, the full variable domain reads GAGVSQSPRYKVTKRGQDVALRCDPISGHVSLYWYRQALGQGPEFLTYFNYEAQQDKSGLPNDRFSAERPEGSISTLTIQRTEQRDSAMYRCASSLRGVNTEAFFGQGTRLTVV.

This sequence joins TRBV10-3 and TRBJ2-3, with TRBD1 matching 10 bases. V lost 3 bases to trimming and J lost 1 base; unmatched junction nucleotides: 19. CDR3 length: 21 amino acids. Per germline, CDR1 ENHRY and CDR2 SYGVKD. CDR3 in DNA: TGTGCCATCAGTGACCCTACGAAGGAGACAGGGGGCGCTTGGGGCACAGATACGCAGTATTTT. It is translated as CAISDPTKETGGAWGTDTQYF.

This chain uses TRBV2 with TRBJ1-1; D gene ambiguous. Germline assignment: CDR1 SNHLY and CDR2 FYNNEI. This CDR3 is 12 amino acids long. The germline V and J ends were trimmed by 3 bases and 10 bases, with 12 bases remaining between them. The CDR3 sequence: CASSDWLSRAFF. In DNA, the CDR3 is TGTGCCAGCAGTGATTGGCTAAGTAGAGCTTTCTTT. The full variable domain, completed using reference TRBV2 and TRBJ1-1, is EPEVTQTPSHQVTQMGQEVILRCVPISNHLYFYWYRQILGQKVEFLVSFYNNEISEKSEIFDDQFSVERPDGSNFTLKIRSTKLEDSAMYFCASSDWLSRAFFGQGTRLTVV.

This clone was seen only a few times. V usage is TRBV5-5 and J usage is TRBJ2-1; D possibly matches TRBD1 or TRBD2 (5 bases each). V was clipped by 0 bases and J by 8 bases, with 18 bases between them. The CDR3 is 16 residues long. Germline lookup yields CDR1 SGHKS and CDR2 YYEKEE (reference sequence). CDR3 coding DNA: TGTGCCAGCAGCTTGGTTGGGACCCCGGGCTTAGATGAGCAGTTCTTC. This encodes CASSLVGTPGLDEQFF.

The rearrangement uses TRBV16 and TRBJ1-2; 8 bases map to TRBD1. The length of the CDR3 is 18 residues. Losses at the gene ends were 4 bases for V and 2 bases for J; bases not matched to a gene: 15. CDR1 and CDR2 from the germline V gene are KGHSY and FQNENV. CDR3 in DNA: TGTGCCAGCAGCCTATATCTAAGGACAGGGACTTCCAACTATGGCTACACCTTC. This sequence encodes CASSLYLRTGTSNYGYTF.

The genes are TRBV5-6 and TRBJ1-5, with D maybe TRBD1 (5 bases). CDR1 and CDR2 from the germline V gene are SGHDT and YYEEEE. V lost 0 bases and J lost 3, with 10 bases in between. The CDR3 contains 15 residues. The CDR3, as DNA: TGTGCCAGCAGCTTGGCCGACAGACCCAATCAGCCCCAGCATTTT. It encodes CASSLADRPNQPQHF.

This clone came up once. V is TRBV15 and J is TRBJ1-1; unclear D gene. CDR1 is LNHNV, CDR2 YYDKDF, per germline (reference sequence). Trimming removed 0 bases at V and 1 base at J, with 6 bases between. CDR3 length: 14 residues. The DNA of the CDR3 is TGTGCCACCAGCAGAGATGGCGGGAACACTGAAGCTTTCTTT. Translating it yields CATSRDGGNTEAFF.